The 11 T cell receptor beta chains below all came from one sample that was sequenced in a study of molecular identifiers for immune sequencing clone quantification. TCRdb re-derived calls from the PCR reads in MiXCR, one entry per CDR3 protein. The repertoire holds about 330,000 distinct CDR3 sequences, roughly a quarter seen once, with around 0.76% in the top ten. The specimen sequenced was naive CD8+ T cells from blood, with Jurkat cell RNA spiked in. Subset reported: FACS-sorted CD8+CD4-CCR7+CD45RA+ naive T cells. These receptors came from a human donor in good health. Some libraries in this study had Jurkat cell RNA spiked in.

On this clonotype itself: A much larger clone is a single base away; this may be a read error. Because the CDR3 is missing its conserved closing phenylalanine or tryptophan, this is likely a read error. The V call is TRBV20-1, the J call TRBJ2-3; D call uncertain. This CDR3 is 12 amino acids long. V gave up 8 bases and J gave up 3 bases, with 12 bases separating them. Germline V gene lookup returns CDR1 DFQATT and CDR2 SNEGSKA (reference sequence). The CDR3 nucleotides are TGCAGTCCTGAGAGACCGACAGATACGCAGTATTCT. It specifies CSPERPTDTQYS.

This clonotype was counted between two and nine times. The genes are TRBV19 and TRBJ2-1, with D maybe TRBD2 (6 bases). Germline lookup yields CDR1 LNHDA and CDR2 SQIVND (reference sequence). This CDR3 has 15 residues. Trimming removed 0 bases at V and 3 bases at J, with 9 bases between. CDR3 bases: TGTGCCAGTAGTATAGAGCGGGGATACTACAATGAGCAGTTCTTC. It yields the protein CASSIERGYYNEQFF.

This clonotype was seen repeatedly, ten times or more. This chain uses TRBV6-5 with TRBJ2-3; D gene ambiguous. Trimming left V 2 bases short and J 0 bases short, with 9 bases between. The CDR3 extends over 15 amino acids. CDR1 is MNHEY, CDR2 SVGAGI, per germline. The CDR3 region has the DNA TGTGCCAGCAGTTACAATCTGGGAAGCACAGATACGCAGTATTTT. This codes for CASSYNLGSTDTQYF.

This clonotype has just a few counts. This chain connects TRBV6-2 or TRBV6-3 to TRBJ2-3, with D possibly TRBD1 on 5 matching bases. This CDR3 region has 16 residues. Germline V gene sequence: CDR1 MNHEY, CDR2 SVGEGT. Deletions cut 2 bases from V and 0 bases from J, with 12 bases between. The CDR3 DNA is TGTGCCAGCAGTTACAGGGGTTTCGAGAGCACAGATACGCAGTATTTT. This gives the protein CASSYRGFESTDTQYF.

V gene TRBV18 combines with J gene TRBJ2-7; D not resolved. V was pared by 4 bases and J by 3 bases, with 19 bases between. This CDR3 comprises 16 residues. Germline V gives CDR1 KGHSH, CDR2 LQKENI. This chain's CDR3 is CASSHKLPGPDYEQYF. The CDR3 DNA reads as TGTGCCAGCTCACACAAGCTCCCAGGTCCAGACTACGAGCAGTACTTC.

With regard to this clonotype: A much larger clone differs by one base, so this may be a read error. The chain uses TRBV5-6 and TRBJ2-6, with TRBD1 as a possible D gene (5 bases). The germline V gene has CDR1 SGHDT and CDR2 YYEEEE. This CDR3 is built from 17 residues. CDR3 sequence reads: CASSLAATHSGANVQTF. Written as DNA, the CDR3 is TGTGCCAGCAGCTTGGCCGCGACACACTCTGGGGCCAACGTCCAGACTTTC.

There are many counts of this clonotype. The chain is built from TRBV7-2 and TRBJ2-3; D is ambiguous. Trimming stripped 5 bases from V and 1 base from J, with 10 bases between. There are 14 residues in the CDR3. Looked up from germline, CDR1 is SGHTA and CDR2 is FQGNSA. CDR3 coding DNA: TGTGCCAGCAGCCCCGGACCACGCACAGATACGCAGTATTTT. Protein sequence: CASSPGPRTDTQYF.

This clonotype has just a few counts. The CDR3 region has the DNA TGCAGTGCTAGAGCCCCATTCGGGTACAATGAGCAGTTCTTC. It codes for CSARAPFGYNEQFF. The chain has TRBV20-1 and TRBJ2-1, with D unresolved. CDR3 size: 14 residues. Between the trimmed V and J ends, which lost 1 base and 4 bases, there was a span of 11 bases. CDR1 is DFQATT, CDR2 SNEGSKA, per germline (reference sequence).

This clonotype was seen only a few times. The chain has TRBV7-9 and TRBJ1-2; 9 nucleotides align to TRBD1. The length of the CDR3 is 16 residues. V shed 2 bases and J 0 bases; nucleotides not matched to a gene: 4. Germline loops: CDR1 SEHNR, CDR2 FQNEAQ (reference sequence). CDR3 sequence (DNA): TGTGCCAGCAGCTTACTACAGGGGGCGTCTAACTATGGCTACACCTTC. This codes for CASSLLQGASNYGYTF.

The chain couples TRBV3-1 to TRBJ2-3; 11 bases fit TRBD2. Losses at the gene ends were 1 base for V and 6 bases for J; bases not matched to a gene: 12. The CDR3 has 18 residues. Looked up from germline, CDR1 is LGHDT and CDR2 is YNNKEL (reference sequence). The CDR3 loop is CASSQAPGSGGAGDTQYF. The CDR3 DNA sequence: TGTGCCAGCAGCCAAGCCCCGGGTAGCGGGGGGGCGGGTGATACGCAGTATTTT.

The V call is TRBV6-7, the J call TRBJ2-2; D is ambiguous. TRBV6-7 is recorded as an ORF, its role being uncertain. The CDR3 is 15 amino acids. Deletions cut 2 bases from V and 1 base from J, with 8 bases between. The CDR3 loop reads CASSYGQENTGELFF. CDR3 sequence (DNA): TGTGCCAGCAGTTACGGGCAGGAGAACACCGGGGAGCTGTTTTTT.